The 8 T cell receptor beta chains below were found in one sample sequenced in a study of beta chain features in type 1 diabetes. The whole isolated RNA underwent reverse transcription, so sequencing captured expressed TCRB transcripts. Sequenced by immunoSEQ multiplex PCR; TCRdb stores in-frame clones only, minus some. Of hundreds of thousands of clones listed, roughly a sixth were seen once; the top ten hold more than 0.08%. Sequencing input: naive CD4+ T cells from blood. Receptor source: a man in his late teens or twenties in good health.

The chain has TRBV6-5 and TRBJ2-1, with 8 bases identical to TRBD1. This CDR3 region has 15 residues. V was clipped by 4 bases and J by 1 base; unmatched bases: 3. Germline V lookup: CDR1 MNHEY, CDR2 SVGAGI. In DNA form, the CDR3 reads TGTGCCAGCAGTTCGCAGGGGGCTTCCTACAATGAGCAGTTCTTC. Translating gives CASSSQGASYNEQFF.

This clone occurred a few times. The J gene is TRBJ2-1, the V gene TRBV11-2; D perhaps matches TRBD1 (7 bases). CDR1 and CDR2 from the germline V gene are SGHAT and FQNNGV. The V end lost 5 bases, the J end lost 7 bases, and 24 bases lay between the germline ends. This CDR3 has 17 residues. The CDR3 reads CASSRTGGGRGKNEQFF. The CDR3 DNA follows: TGTGCCAGCAGCCGAACTGGAGGGGGCCGGGGAAAAAATGAGCAGTTCTTC.

The chain links TRBV7-9 to TRBJ2-7, with 8 bases aligning to TRBD1. Germline V gene sequence: CDR1 SEHNR, CDR2 FQNEAQ (reference sequence). With V trimmed by 2 bases and J by 0 bases, 15 bases remained unmatched. The CDR3 spans 19 residues. The CDR3 nucleotides read TGTGCCAGCAGCTTATTTAATCTTGGCCGGACAGGGAGCTCCTACGAGCAGTACTTC. Amino acids: CASSLFNLGRTGSSYEQYF.

J is TRBJ2-5 and V is TRBV11-3; tentative D call: TRBD2 (5 bases). V was shortened by 4 bases and J by 2 bases, with 23 bases between the two germline ends. The CDR3 runs to 18 residues. CDR1 and CDR2 from the germline V gene are SGHNT and YENEEA. CDR3 loop: CASSSETRASGLQETQYF. CDR3 bases: TGTGCCAGCAGCTCAGAGACGCGCGCGTCGGGATTGCAAGAGACCCAGTACTTC.

The genes are TRBV5-1 and TRBJ1-2; 7 nucleotides align to TRBD1. The CDR3 has 16 residues. Germline V lookup: CDR1 SGHRS, CDR2 YFSETQ. J gave up 0 bases and V 4 bases, and 9 bases lay outside the gene matches. The CDR3 spells CASSAGGQNANYGYTF. The CDR3 nucleotides are TGCGCCAGCAGCGCCGGGGGACAGAATGCTAACTATGGCTACACCTTC.

The rearrangement joins TRBV5-6 to TRBJ2-7; 12 bases align to TRBD1. Trimming cost V 4 bases and J 6 bases; bases outside gene matches: 8. This CDR3 has 15 amino acids. Germline V gene data show CDR1 as SGHDT and CDR2 as YYEEEE. CDR3 bases: TGTGCCAGCAGCGAGCTGGGACAGGGGGCGCGCGAGCAGTACTTC. Translating it yields CASSELGQGAREQYF.

This clone was detected a few times. The V and J genes are TRBV10-3 and TRBJ1-2, with TRBD1 matching 9 bases. This CDR3 contains 17 residues. The V gene's germline CDR1 is ENHRY and CDR2 SYGVKD. V was pared by 9 bases and J by 4 bases, with 18 bases of the junction left unmatched. DNA of the CDR3: TGTGCCATACAGGACCAGATGGGGACAGGGTCACGCTATGGCTACACCTTC. This translates into CAIQDQMGTGSRYGYTF.

In its sample, this clone was seen a few times. The chain carries TRBV4-1 and TRBJ1-5, with 7 bases identical to TRBD1. The length of the CDR3 is 16 residues. V dropped 1 base and J dropped 6; count of bases not matched to a gene: 9. Per germline, CDR1 MGHRA and CDR2 YSYEKL. CDR3 sequence: CASSQVIRGRGQPQHF. In nucleotides, the CDR3 is TGCGCCAGCAGCCAAGTGATTAGGGGGCGCGGTCAGCCCCAGCATTTT.